One and the same sample provided the 9 T cell receptor beta chains below, sequenced in a study of T-cell reconstitution after alpha-beta-depleted transplantation in children. Preparation of the TCRbeta library involved a method that used unique molecular identifiers. MiXCR, applied by TCRdb to the PCR reads, yields one record per CDR3 protein. The table lists a few hundred thousand distinct CDR3 sequences, 6.6% of them singletons, with approximately 5.7% in the top ten. The material was PBMCs, obtained before TCRalphabeta/CD19-depleted stem cell transplant. These receptors were obtained from a boy younger than 10 with acute lymphoblastic leukemia, due to receive a stem cell transplant.

The chain carries TRBV27 and TRBJ1-5, with D perhaps matching TRBD1 (6 bases). V shed 6 bases and J shed 6 bases, with 18 bases lying between them. Germline V CDR1 and CDR2: MNHEY, SMNVEV (reference sequence). The CDR3 is 15 residues long. This CDR3 is CASSSGHVRGQPQHF. CDR3 coding DNA: TGTGCCAGCAGCTCCGGACACGTCAGGGGTCAGCCCCAGCATTTT.

The gene calls are TRBV12-3 or TRBV12-4 and TRBJ1-5; D possibly corresponds to TRBD1 (6 bases). CDR3 length: 14 amino acids. V dropped 8 bases and J dropped 4 bases, with 15 bases sitting between them. The DNA of the CDR3 is TGTGCCAGCGGGTCGACAGGTACAAATCAGCCCCAGCATTTT. Translating it yields CASGSTGTNQPQHF.

This chain links TRBV2 with TRBJ2-1, with a tentative D call TRBD1 (6 bases). Trimming stripped 5 bases from V and 7 bases from J, with 27 bases between. The length of the CDR3 is 18 residues. Germline lookup yields CDR1 SNHLY and CDR2 FYNNEI. CDR3 loop: CASSFGMGPGHKENEQFF. CDR3 bases: TGTGCCAGCAGTTTCGGGATGGGGCCGGGACACAAAGAAAATGAGCAGTTCTTC.

In this sample, this clonotype turned up many times. The rearrangement links TRBV5-6 to TRBJ2-3, with 8 positions matching TRBD1. Trimming at V came to 0 bases and at J to 3 bases, leaving 0 bases not matched to a gene. The CDR3 contains 14 residues. Germline lookup yields CDR1 SGHDT and CDR2 YYEEEE. The CDR3 DNA reads TGTGCCAGCAGCTTGGACAGGGGGACAGATACGCAGTATTTT. Amino acid sequence: CASSLDRGTDTQYF.

The sample holds many counts of this clonotype. This rearrangement joins TRBV4-1 to TRBJ2-1, with D unresolved. Trimming pared 3 bases from V and 0 bases from J, leaving 9 bases between. There are 15 residues in the CDR3. Germline V gives CDR1 MGHRA, CDR2 YSYEKL. The CDR3 DNA is TGCGCCAGCAGCCAGCTCGAGAACTCCTACAATGAGCAGTTCTTC. It is translated as CASSQLENSYNEQFF.

There are many counts of this clonotype. The V call is TRBV29-1, the J call TRBJ2-7; possibly TRBD1 for D (5 bases). V was shortened by 4 bases and J by 0 bases, with 7 bases between the two germline ends. The CDR3 consists of 12 residues. The germline V gene has CDR1 SQVTM and CDR2 ANQGSEA. The CDR3 sequence: CSVGTNSYEQYF. CDR3 coding DNA: TGCAGCGTTGGGACAAACTCCTACGAGCAGTACTTC.

There are many counts of this clonotype. The rearrangement links TRBV3-1 to TRBJ2-3, with 7 bases fitting TRBD1. This CDR3 spans 13 amino acids. V dropped 0 bases and J dropped 14; count of bases not matched to a gene: 8. Germline V gene lookup returns CDR1 LGHDT and CDR2 YNNKEL (reference sequence). The CDR3 region has the DNA TGTGCCAGCAGCCAAGATGACAGGGCAATCCCGTATTTT. Encoded protein: CASSQDDRAIPYF.

There are many counts of this clonotype. The chain employs TRBV5-6 and TRBJ1-2; perhaps TRBD1 as D (5 bases). The germline V gene has CDR1 SGHDT and CDR2 YYEEEE. The V end lost 1 base, the J end lost 3 bases, and 7 bases lay between the germline ends. The CDR3 sequence is 13 residues long. CDR3 sequence: CASSLTGDYGYTF. CDR3 in DNA: TGTGCCAGCAGCTTGACGGGGGACTATGGCTACACCTTC. The full variable domain, its missing parts supplied by reference TRBV5-6 and TRBJ1-2, is DAGVTQSPTHLIKTRGQQVTLRCSPKSGHDTVSWYQQALGQGPQFIFQYYEEEERQRGNFPDRFSGHQFPNYSSELNVNALLLGDSALYLCASSLTGDYGYTFGSGTRLTVV.

This clonotype showed up many times. The rearrangement links TRBV7-2 to TRBJ1-1; D is undetermined. This CDR3 spans 14 amino acids. CDR1 is SGHTA, CDR2 FQGNSA, per germline. Trimming took off 5 bases at V and 3 bases at J, with 13 bases between the two ends. Here the CDR3 DNA reads TGTGCCAGCAGCGTATTCCGGGGTTACACTGAAGCTTTCTTT. Translated, it gives CASSVFRGYTEAFF.